This passage covers 27 T cell receptor beta chains from one sample sequenced in a study of Ad26.COV2.S vaccination and SARS-CoV-2 variants. Treatment specified: about 20 received Ad26.COV2.S at low or high dose, single or two shots; about 5 received placebo; per-sample allocation not given. Specimen acquisition occurred on day 63 following the initial vaccine or placebo injection. The assay was immunoSEQ multiplex PCR, and TCRdb's table has in-frame clones only and misses some. This sample has roughly 500,000 clones, with 87% found just once. The sequencing used peripheral blood, collected in a trial of Ad26.COV2.S vaccine versus placebo. The receptor set was obtained from a person between 18 and 60 years old who received the Ad26.COV2.S COVID-19 vaccine or a placebo.

This clone was detected only once. The rearrangement links TRBV9 to TRBJ1-2; D unresolved. Germline CDR1 reads SGDLS; CDR2 reads YYNGEE. Trimming removed 4 bases at V and 6 bases at J, with 16 bases between. CDR3 length equals 14 residues. CDR3 nucleotide sequence: TGTGCCAGCAGCTTTAGGGAGGGAGCCGATGGCTACACCTTC. Translated, it gives CASSFREGADGYTF. Supplemented by reference TRBV9 and TRBJ1-2, the full variable domain reads DSGVTQTPKHLITATGQRVTLRCSPRSGDLSVYWYQQSLDQGLQFLIQYYNGEERAKGNILERFSAQQFPDLHSELNLSSLELGDSALYFCASSFREGADGYTFGSGTRLTVV.

This clone came up once. The chain joins TRBV30 to TRBJ2-7, with D tentatively TRBD2 (6 bases). The germline V and J ends were trimmed by 0 bases and 0 bases, with 12 bases remaining between them. The germline V gene encodes CDR1 GTSNPN and CDR2 SVGIG (reference sequence). The length of the CDR3 is 15 residues. CDR3 sequence reads: CAWSVGDSSSYEQYF. The CDR3 coding sequence is TGTGCCTGGAGTGTAGGGGACTCGAGCTCCTACGAGCAGTACTTC.

The chain carries TRBV27 and TRBJ1-2; the D gene is possibly TRBD1 (6 bases). Germline V gene sequence: CDR1 MNHEY, CDR2 SMNVEV (reference sequence). V was shortened by 6 bases and J by 4 bases, with 18 bases between the two germline ends. CDR3 size: 15 residues. The CDR3 bases are TGTGCCAGCAGCCTGGGGGCGGAGGGCAGCTATGGCTACACCTTC. Translated: CASSLGAEGSYGYTF.

A remark on this clone: Its ends do not fully match the called genes, so a read error is possible. The rearrangement joins TRBV20-1 to TRBJ2-1; 9 bases agree with TRBD2. CDR1 and CDR2 (germline): DFQATT, SNEGSKA (reference sequence). This CDR3 has 10 amino acids. The DNA of the CDR3 is TGCAGTGCCATAGCGGGAGAGCACTTCTTC. Amino acid sequence: CSAIAGEHFF.

The rearrangement links TRBV9 to TRBJ1-1, with 9 bases identical to TRBD1. The CDR3 length is 14 residues. CDR1 is SGDLS and CDR2 is YYNGEE in the germline V gene. Trimming took 4 bases from V and 6 from J; bases not matched to a gene: 7. CDR3 sequence reads: CASSIGTGSAEAFF. CDR3 bases: TGTGCCAGCAGCATTGGGACAGGGAGCGCTGAAGCTTTCTTT.

The chain joins TRBV7-6 to TRBJ2-1; D ambiguous. Germline CDR1 SGHVS, CDR2 FNYEAQ. This CDR3 is 14 amino acids long. V was trimmed by 6 bases and J by 6 bases, leaving 15 bases between them. The CDR3 loop is CASRFDLATNEQFF. The CDR3 DNA is TGTGCCAGCAGATTCGATTTAGCCACCAATGAGCAGTTCTTC.

The chain carries TRBV28 and TRBJ2-2, with no clear D. The CDR3 length is 15 residues. Deletions cut 5 bases from V and 4 bases from J, with 14 bases between. Germline CDR1 and CDR2: MDHEN and SYDVKM. In DNA, the CDR3 is TGTGCCAGCAGTATGGGCTCCCGACTCACCGGGGAGCTGTTTTTT. Translated: CASSMGSRLTGELFF.

The chain joins TRBV5-1 to TRBJ1-4; the D is unclear. Germline assignment: CDR1 SGHRS and CDR2 YFSETQ. Trimming removed 4 bases at V and 7 bases at J, with 14 bases between. This CDR3 contains 14 residues. The CDR3 DNA follows: TGCGCCAGCAGCGGAACCCCTGGGAGTGAAAAACTGTTTTTT. This sequence encodes CASSGTPGSEKLFF.

The chain is built from TRBV28 and TRBJ1-2; possibly TRBD1 for D (6 bases). CDR1 and CDR2 from the germline V gene are MDHEN and SYDVKM. Trimming pared 6 bases from V and 5 bases from J, leaving 16 bases between. The CDR3 has 14 residues. The CDR3 DNA sequence: TGTGCCAGCAGACCTGCGGGGGCGAGGTATGGCTACACCTTC. This gives the protein CASRPAGARYGYTF.

This chain links TRBV7-2 with TRBJ1-1; D remains unclear. CDR1 is SGHTA and CDR2 is FQGNSA in the germline V gene. The germline V and J ends were trimmed by 3 bases and 1 base, with 12 bases remaining between them. This CDR3 contains 15 residues. The CDR3 is CASSLGPVGNTEAFF. CDR3 DNA sequence: TGTGCCAGCAGCTTGGGCCCAGTGGGGAACACTGAAGCTTTCTTT.

The chain is built from TRBV7-8 and TRBJ2-6; the D is unclear. CDR3 size: 13 residues. Germline CDR1 SGHVS, CDR2 FQNEAQ. Trimming cost V 3 bases and J 4 bases, with 4 bases left between them. In DNA form, the CDR3 reads TGTGCCAGCAGCTTCGCCGGGGCCAACGTCCTGACTTTC. Translated, it gives CASSFAGANVLTF. Full variable domain (rest looked up from reference TRBV7-8 and TRBJ2-6): GAGVSQSPRYKVAKRGQDVALRCDPISGHVSLFWYQQALGQGPEFLTYFQNEAQLDKSGLPSDRFFAERPEGSVSTLKIQRTQQEDSAVYLCASSFAGANVLTFGAGSRLTVL.

The chain has TRBV9 and TRBJ2-7; D may be TRBD1 or TRBD2 (5 bases each). Trimming cost V 4 bases and J 8 bases, with 19 bases left between them. Germline CDR1 and CDR2: SGDLS and YYNGEE. This CDR3 contains 14 residues. CDR3 nucleotides: TGTGCCAGCAGCCCGAACGGGACCGATAAAAAGCAGTACTTC. Amino acids: CASSPNGTDKKQYF.

V gene TRBV9 combines with J gene TRBJ2-1, with no clear D. The CDR3 totals 13 residues. Trimming removed 4 bases from V and 4 bases from J, with 9 bases in between. CDR1 and CDR2 from the germline V gene are SGDLS and YYNGEE. This chain's CDR3 is CASSPMGYNEQFF. CDR3 nucleotides: TGTGCCAGCAGCCCCATGGGGTACAATGAGCAGTTCTTC.

In this sample, this clone turned up many times. The chain links TRBV30 to TRBJ1-4; TRBD1 might be the D (5 bases). There are 14 residues in the CDR3. The ends were cut back, 5 bases at V and 8 bases at J, with 18 bases in the middle. Germline CDR1 GTSNPN, CDR2 SVGIG (reference sequence). CDR3 region: CAWSRLREGEKLFF. CDR3 nucleotide sequence: TGTGCCTGGTCCCGCCTGAGGGAGGGGGAAAAACTGTTTTTT.

This clone occurred once. Other nucleotide sequences from this sample produce the same CDR3. The gene calls are TRBV12-3 or TRBV12-4 and TRBJ1-1; D is unresolved. V lost 8 bases and J lost 1, with 8 bases in between. The length of the CDR3 is 12 residues. CDR3 nucleotide sequence: TGTGCCAGCTCCCGACCGAACACTGAAGCTTTCTTT. Translated: CASSRPNTEAFF.

This rearrangement joins TRBV6-5 to TRBJ2-7, with D perhaps matching TRBD1 (5 bases). The CDR3 is made up of 13 amino acids. Trimming cost V 4 bases and J 6 bases, with 13 bases left between them. Germline assignment: CDR1 MNHEY and CDR2 SVGAGI. CDR3 nucleotides: TGTGCCAGCAGTTTAGGGGCTTGGGGCGAGCAGTACTTC. It is translated as CASSLGAWGEQYF.

The V call is TRBV19, the J call TRBJ1-1, with D uncertain. The CDR3 has 11 amino acids. Trimming left V 4 bases short and J 7 bases short, with 7 bases between. Germline V lookup: CDR1 LNHDA, CDR2 SQIVND (reference sequence). The DNA for the CDR3 is TGTGCCAGTAGTAAGCTGTATGAAGCTTTCTTT. Its protein product is CASSKLYEAFF.

This chain connects TRBV5-1 to TRBJ2-1; 7 bases are a match to TRBD2. CDR1 and CDR2 (germline): SGHRS, YFSETQ. The CDR3 consists of 21 residues. Germline trimming cut 0 bases from V and 5 bases from J; bases unmatched to any gene: 23. The chain's CDR3 is CASSLARQPGLTLAPNNEQFF. The CDR3 nucleotides are TGCGCCAGCAGCTTGGCCCGACAGCCGGGACTAACTCTCGCACCGAACAATGAGCAGTTCTTC.

This sequence joins TRBV5-1 and TRBJ2-5; a possible D gene is TRBD2 (5 bases). The length of the CDR3 is 13 residues. The V end lost 6 bases, the J end lost 5 bases, and 14 bases lay between the germline ends. Germline-derived CDR1 and CDR2 are SGHRS and YFSETQ. The CDR3 loop reads CASTKGSGETQYF. For the CDR3, the DNA is TGCGCCAGCACAAAAGGGTCGGGGGAGACCCAGTACTTC.

Details on this clone: Other DNA sequences in the sample encode the same CDR3. V usage is TRBV28 and J usage is TRBJ2-7; D unclear. The CDR3 runs to 12 residues. In germline, CDR1 is MDHEN, CDR2 SYDVKM. Between the trimmed V and J ends, which lost 6 bases and 0 bases, there was a span of 6 bases. CDR3 residues: CASRGSSYEQYF. Here the CDR3 DNA reads TGTGCCAGCAGGGGGTCCTCCTACGAGCAGTACTTC.

This clone has only a few counts. This may stem from a read error, because a much larger clone lies one nucleotide away. This sequence joins TRBV7-9 and TRBJ1-5; D ambiguous. Trimming stripped 1 base from V and 1 base from J, with 2 bases between. CDR1 is SEHNR and CDR2 is FQNEAQ in the germline V gene (reference sequence). This CDR3 contains 13 residues. CDR3 amino acids: CASSLDSNQPQHF. The CDR3, as DNA: TGTGCCAGCAGCTTAGACAGCAATCAGCCCCAGCATTTT.

The J gene is TRBJ2-3, the V gene TRBV19; D is possibly TRBD2 (6 bases). V was cut by 8 bases and J by 1 base, with 19 bases left in between. This CDR3 contains 16 residues. Germline CDR1 and CDR2: LNHDA and SQIVND (reference sequence). DNA for the CDR3: TGTGCCAGTTCAAGTCGTGGGAGGACTGGCACAGATACGCAGTATTTT. Translating it yields CASSSRGRTGTDTQYF.

The J gene is TRBJ2-6, the V gene TRBV24-1; no reliable D call. This CDR3 spans 17 amino acids. CDR1 is KGHDR and CDR2 is SFDVKD in the germline V gene. V lost 2 bases and J lost 4, with 14 bases in between. The CDR3 sequence is CATSDSSDGPGANVLTF. The CDR3 nucleotides read TGTGCCACCAGTGATTCCTCAGACGGCCCCGGGGCCAACGTCCTGACTTTC.

CDR3 sequence: CARSAPEWLAGGPDTGELFF. For the CDR3, the DNA is TGTGCCAGAAGCGCACCAGAATGGCTAGCGGGAGGCCCAGACACCGGGGAGCTGTTTTTT. The chain recombines TRBV5-3 with TRBJ2-2, with TRBD2 identical over 11 bases. TRBV5-3 is assigned to the ORF class and has an uncertain function. This CDR3 is 20 amino acids long. With V trimmed by 4 bases and J by 3 bases, 17 bases remained unmatched.

The sample holds one count of this clone. This chain connects TRBV5-4 to TRBJ2-2, with D possibly TRBD2 on 5 matching bases. The CDR3 runs to 17 residues. V was cut by 1 base and J by 8 bases, with 21 bases left in between. The germline gives CDR1 SGHNT, CDR2 YYREEE (reference sequence). This chain's CDR3 is CASSLSSGLPLSGELFF. CDR3 sequence (DNA): TGTGCCAGCAGCTTGTCATCCGGACTCCCCCTCTCAGGGGAGCTGTTTTTT.

The chain employs TRBV28 and TRBJ1-2, with D tentatively TRBD1 (6 bases). The CDR3 covers 14 residues. CDR1 and CDR2 from the germline V gene are MDHEN and SYDVKM. V gave up 7 bases and J gave up 2 bases, with 14 bases separating them. This CDR3 is CASTVGGTNYGYTF. Here the CDR3 DNA reads TGTGCCAGCACCGTAGGGGGAACGAACTATGGCTACACCTTC.

The chain uses TRBV6-2 or TRBV6-3 and TRBJ2-7; no clear D gene. Germline-derived CDR1 and CDR2 are MNHEY and SVGEGT. V lost 2 bases and J 3 bases, leaving 14 bases between the germline ends. The CDR3 length is 15 residues. CDR3 in amino acids: CASSYGPARLYEQYF. The CDR3 nucleotides read TGTGCCAGCAGTTACGGCCCCGCCAGGCTCTACGAGCAGTACTTC.